These 24 T cell receptor beta chains came from one sample sequenced in a study of Graves' ophthalmopathy and Graves' hyperthyroidism (dated by TCRdb to the late 2010s). Sequenced on an Illumina HiSeq 2000. For repertoire sequencing, TCR beta CDR3 regions were amplified from RNA transcripts. A first-round RT-PCR used HTBI primers with the Qiagen OneStep RT-PCR kit, followed by a second-round multiplex PCR, size selection and purification. TCRdb passed the public sequencing reads through fastp at Q25 and MiXCR, retaining productive beta sequences. Merged by CDR3 protein, the rows form single entries marked with the most common genes and DNA. The sample has 200,000 to 300,000 distinct CDR3 sequences on record, around 42% of them singletons. The ten largest clones add up to around 47% of the sample. The sample comprised peripheral blood. All receptors derive from an adult man with Graves' ophthalmopathy.

This clonotype has more than one count but fewer than ten. This rearrangement joins TRBV12-3 or TRBV12-4 to TRBJ2-7; 9 positions agree with TRBD1. The CDR3 covers 14 residues. The ends lost 3 bases at V and 5 bases at J; junction bases unmatched: 5. The CDR3 DNA reads as TGTGCCAGCAGTTTGTGGACAGGGGAGGACGAGCAGTACTTC. Encoded protein: CASSLWTGEDEQYF.

The sample holds a few counts of this clonotype. This sequence joins TRBV9 and TRBJ2-7, with D unclear. Germline CDR1 reads SGDLS; CDR2 reads YYNGEE. V was pared by 2 bases and J by 3 bases, with 9 bases between. The CDR3 loop spans 13 amino acids. CDR3: CASSVEDGYEQYF. CDR3 in DNA: TGTGCCAGCAGCGTCGAGGACGGCTACGAGCAGTACTTC. Full variable domain (remainder filled in from reference TRBV9 and TRBJ2-7): DSGVTQTPKHLITATGQRVTLRCSPRSGDLSVYWYQQSLDQGLQFLIQYYNGEERAKGNILERFSAQQFPDLHSELNLSSLELGDSALYFCASSVEDGYEQYFGPGTRLTVT.

V and J are TRBV9 and TRBJ2-7; D is tentatively TRBD1 or TRBD2 (5 bases each). CDR3 length equals 16 residues. The germline V and J ends were trimmed by 0 bases and 4 bases, with 17 bases remaining between them. Looked up from germline, CDR1 is SGDLS and CDR2 is YYNGEE. CDR3 amino acids: CASSVGDVKRGYEQYF. The DNA for the CDR3 is TGTGCCAGCAGCGTAGGGGACGTCAAAAGAGGGTACGAGCAGTACTTC.

V usage is TRBV11-2 and J usage is TRBJ1-1; D possibly corresponds to TRBD1 (6 bases). This CDR3 spans 15 amino acids. Trimming removed 3 bases from V and 3 bases from J, with 14 bases in between. Germline-derived CDR1 and CDR2 are SGHAT and FQNNGV. The CDR3 loop reads CASSFLQGRDTEAFF. The CDR3 nucleotides are TGTGCCAGCAGCTTCTTACAGGGTAGAGACACTGAAGCTTTCTTT. The full variable domain, in which reference TRBV11-2 and TRBJ1-1 provide the parts outside the CDR3, is EAGVAQSPRYKIIEKRQSVAFWCNPISGHATLYWYQQILGQGPKLLIQFQNNGVVDDSQLPKDRFSAERLKGVDSTLKIQPAKLEDSAVYLCASSFLQGRDTEAFFGQGTRLTVV.

This clonotype occurred once. The chain couples TRBV6-5 to TRBJ1-1, with TRBD1 as a possible D gene (5 bases). Per the germline V gene, CDR1 is MNHEY and CDR2 is SVGAGI. The CDR3 extends over 11 amino acids. The V end was cut by 5 bases, the J end by 10 bases, with 11 bases between. The CDR3 is CASSPGRGAFF. The CDR3 DNA sequence: TGTGCCAGCAGTCCAGGGCGGGGAGCTTTCTTT.

The chain uses TRBV7-9 and TRBJ2-1; a weak D match, TRBD2 (6 bases). V shed 6 bases and J shed 10 bases, with 13 bases lying between them. CDR1 SEHNR and CDR2 FQNEAQ come from the germline V gene (reference sequence). The CDR3 spans 12 residues. CDR3 loop: CASRAGTPEQFF. For the CDR3, the DNA is TGTGCCAGCAGAGCCGGGACTCCGGAGCAGTTCTTC.

The V and J genes are TRBV13 and TRBJ2-2; D uncertain. CDR1 is PRHDT and CDR2 is FYEKMQ in the germline V gene (reference sequence). The CDR3 totals 13 residues. V dropped 4 bases and J dropped 3 bases, with 6 bases sitting between them. As DNA, the CDR3 is TGTGCCAGCAGCTCCGACTACACCGGGGAGCTGTTTTTT. This sequence encodes CASSSDYTGELFF.

This clonotype was detected once. The V gene is TRBV9, the J gene TRBJ2-7; tentatively, D is TRBD1 or TRBD2 (6 bases each). V dropped 4 bases and J dropped 4 bases, with 12 bases sitting between them. The CDR3 covers 13 residues. CDR1 SGDLS and CDR2 YYNGEE come from the germline V gene. CDR3 protein: CASSSLGGYEQYF. The CDR3 DNA reads TGTGCCAGCAGCTCCCTAGGGGGGTACGAGCAGTACTTC.

This clonotype was seen only once. The chain couples TRBV20-1 to TRBJ1-1, with 8 bases matching TRBD1. This CDR3 spans 12 amino acids. V shed 3 bases and J 8 bases; nucleotides not matched to a gene: 5. Per the germline V gene, CDR1 is DFQATT and CDR2 is SNEGSKA (reference sequence). CDR3 amino acids: CSASARTGEAFF. In DNA form, the CDR3 reads TGCAGTGCTAGTGCGCGGACAGGGGAAGCTTTCTTT.

The rearrangement uses TRBV6-5 and TRBJ2-6; 9 nucleotides match TRBD1. Germline V CDR1 and CDR2: MNHEY, SVGAGI. Losses at the gene ends were 6 bases for V and 1 base for J; bases not matched to a gene: 10. The CDR3 consists of 18 residues. CDR3 sequence reads: CASRTTGQGWSGANVLTF. In DNA, the CDR3 is TGTGCCAGCAGGACAACGGGACAGGGTTGGTCTGGGGCCAACGTCCTGACTTTC.

Worth noting for this clonotype: A read error may produce the germline difference seen at one junction end. The chain joins TRBV7-2 to TRBJ1-1; TRBD1 matches 7 bases. The CDR3 has 13 residues. The germline CDR1 and CDR2 sequences are SGHTA and FQGNSA. The CDR3 region has the DNA TGTGCCAGCAGGTTAGACAGGGACACTGAAGCTTTCTTT. The encoded protein is CASRLDRDTEAFF.

The rearrangement links TRBV25-1 to TRBJ1-1, with D maybe TRBD1 (6 bases). The V gene's germline CDR1 is MGHDK and CDR2 SYGVNS. The CDR3 sequence is 14 residues long. V lost 6 bases and J 4 bases, leaving 15 bases between the germline ends. CDR3 DNA sequence: TGTGCCAGCAGCCAAGGGGGGGATCTCACTGAAGCTTTCTTT. It translates to CASSQGGDLTEAFF.

This clonotype was found a few times. This rearrangement joins TRBV15 to TRBJ2-5; 10 nucleotides agree with TRBD1. Germline assignment: CDR1 LNHNV and CDR2 YYDKDF (reference sequence). The CDR3 has 17 residues. Losses at the gene ends were 0 bases for V and 2 bases for J; bases not matched to a gene: 6. Written as DNA, the CDR3 is TGTGCCACCAGCAGAGATCATGGGGACAGGGGACAAGAGACCCAGTACTTC. It yields the protein CATSRDHGDRGQETQYF.

This clonotype was seen more than once but under ten times. J is TRBJ2-7 and V is TRBV7-9; no clear D. V was cut by 1 base and J by 3 bases, with 7 bases left in between. CDR1 is SEHNR, CDR2 FQNEAQ, per germline (reference sequence). The CDR3 length is 13 residues. The CDR3: CASSLDGSYEQYF. CDR3 nucleotide sequence: TGTGCCAGCAGCTTAGATGGCAGCTACGAGCAGTACTTC.

The chain uses TRBV7-9 and TRBJ2-7, with TRBD2 as a possible D gene (5 bases). The CDR3 loop spans 16 amino acids. V lost 0 bases and J lost 0, with 12 bases in between. CDR1 is SEHNR, CDR2 FQNEAQ, per germline (reference sequence). The CDR3 spells CASSLALTMGSYEQYF. CDR3 in DNA: TGTGCCAGCAGCTTAGCGCTGACTATGGGCTCCTACGAGCAGTACTTC.

This clonotype has more than one count but fewer than ten. This chain links TRBV20-1 with TRBJ2-7; 9 nucleotides agree with TRBD2. The CDR3 is 13 residues long. CDR1 is DFQATT, CDR2 SNEGSKA, per germline (reference sequence). The V and J ends lost 7 bases and 2 bases, in that order; junction bases with no gene match: 6. The CDR3 here is CSVRGGIAYEQYF. The CDR3 DNA sequence: TGCAGTGTGCGGGGGGGCATCGCCTACGAGCAGTACTTC.

V is TRBV7-2 and J is TRBJ1-5; 7 bases line up with TRBD1. The CDR3 is made up of 18 amino acids. V dropped 4 bases and J dropped 0; count of bases not matched to a gene: 12. In germline, CDR1 is SGHTA, CDR2 FQGNSA. As DNA, the CDR3 is TGTGCCAGCAGCTCTCACAGGGGTTCAGCGCATAGCAATCAGCCCCAGCATTTT. Translated: CASSSHRGSAHSNQPQHF. The full variable domain, its missing parts supplied by reference TRBV7-2 and TRBJ1-5, is GAGVSQSPSNKVTEKGKDVELRCDPISGHTALYWYRQSLGQGLEFLIYFQGNSAPDKSGLPSDRFSAERTGGSVSTLTIQRTQQEDSAVYLCASSSHRGSAHSNQPQHFGDGTRLSIL.

This clonotype was counted once. V usage is TRBV5-1 and J usage is TRBJ2-7, with D tentatively TRBD1 (6 bases). This CDR3 spans 13 amino acids. The germline V gene encodes CDR1 SGHRS and CDR2 YFSETQ. Trimming removed 2 bases from V and 4 bases from J, with 10 bases in between. CDR3 DNA: TGCGCCAGCAGCTTTTTACAGGGTTACGAGCAGTACTTC. It encodes CASSFLQGYEQYF.

The chain carries TRBV29-1 and TRBJ1-2; 8 bases are a match to TRBD1. Germline CDR1 is SQVTM and CDR2 is ANQGSEA. J lost 7 bases, V lost 4 bases, and 8 bases had no gene match. The CDR3 consists of 13 residues. CDR3 coding DNA: TGCAGCGTTGGGGGTCGGACAGGGTCTGGCTACACCTTC. Translating it yields CSVGGRTGSGYTF.

The genes are TRBV20-1 and TRBJ1-2; D is unclear. The CDR3 has 11 residues. Between the trimmed V and J ends, which lost 6 bases and 1 base, there was a span of 6 bases. Germline CDR1 is DFQATT and CDR2 is SNEGSKA (reference sequence). The CDR3 is CSAGVNYGYTF. DNA for the CDR3: TGCAGTGCCGGGGTTAACTATGGCTACACCTTC.

The V call is TRBV7-8, the J call TRBJ1-2, with 7 bases lining up with TRBD1. Germline V gene lookup returns CDR1 SGHVS and CDR2 FQNEAQ. The CDR3 extends over 14 amino acids. The ends lost 4 bases at V and 7 bases at J; junction bases unmatched: 9. The DNA for the CDR3 is TGTGCCAGCAGCTACCAGACAGGGTCGAGTGGCTACACCTTC. Encoded protein: CASSYQTGSSGYTF.

This clonotype was picked up many times. This chain connects TRBV7-2 to TRBJ2-5, with D perhaps matching TRBD2 (6 bases). This CDR3 has 15 amino acids. Germline V CDR1 and CDR2: SGHTA, FQGNSA. V shed 5 bases and J shed 0 bases, with 13 bases lying between them. DNA for the CDR3: TGTGCCAGCAGCCCGTTGGGCGGGAACCAAGAGACCCAGTACTTC. This gives the protein CASSPLGGNQETQYF.

The table lists this clonotype with many counts. J is TRBJ1-6 and V is TRBV7-8; D is unresolved. CDR1 SGHVS and CDR2 FQNEAQ come from the germline V gene. Trimming shortened V by 0 bases and J by 11 bases, and 8 bases separated the two germline ends. This CDR3 contains 13 residues. CDR3 in DNA: TGTGCCAGCAGCTTAGCGCGTACAGCACCCCTCCACTTT. It codes for CASSLARTAPLHF. The full variable domain, completed using reference TRBV7-8 and TRBJ1-6, is GAGVSQSPRYKVAKRGQDVALRCDPISGHVSLFWYQQALGQGPEFLTYFQNEAQLDKSGLPSDRFFAERPEGSVSTLKIQRTQQEDSAVYLCASSLARTAPLHFGNGTRLTVT.

The chain has TRBV2 and TRBJ2-5; no clear D gene. Trimming pared 8 bases from V and 4 bases from J, leaving 11 bases between. The CDR3 loop spans 12 amino acids. From germline, CDR1 is SNHLY and CDR2 FYNNEI. In DNA, the CDR3 is TGTGCCAGCTCACCATATGGAGAGACCCAGTACTTC. It yields the protein CASSPYGETQYF.